The clone carrying this TCR beta chain was found many times. TCRdb independently ran MiXCR on the PCR reads; one entry per CDR3 protein. This sample has about 510,000 distinct CDR3 sequences; around 21% occur once, and the top ten carry about 0.84%. This record comes from a study of molecular identifiers for immune sequencing clone quantification. The germline gives CDR1 MNHEY, CDR2 SMNVEV (reference sequence). The junction had 7 bases not matched to a gene; V was cut back by 6 bases and J by 5 bases. This CDR3 contains 13 residues. The sequence came from a human donor in good health. Some libraries in this study had Jurkat cell RNA spiked in. The specimen was naive CD8+ T cells from blood, with Jurkat cell RNA spiked in. Subset described: FACS-sorted CD8+CD4-CCR7+CD45RA+ naive T cells. V gene TRBV27 combines with J gene TRBJ2-7; TRBD1 matches at 7 bases. The CDR3 DNA reads as TGTGCCAGCAGCCCGACAGGGACGAACGAGCAGTACTTC. It specifies CASSPTGTNEQYF.